A selection of T cell receptor beta chains follows, all from one sample in a study of blood T cells in healthy people across ages. TCRdb reprocessed the 5' RACE reads with MiXCR, giving one entry per CDR3 protein. The sample contains about 1.5 million distinct CDR3 sequences, 35% to 45% of which appear only once. The sequencing input was blood. These receptors came from a woman in her late teens or twenties in good health. Each CDR3 is given with its conserved first and last residue. The D gene is left open where the match is weak. The size of a clone is reported for some rows only, either as once, few or many, or as a class for expanded clones.

TRBJ1-2,few,TRBV28,TRBD1,CASSHADRGNYGYTF,TGTGCCAGCAGCCACGCTGACAGGGGTAACTATGGCTACACCTTC
TRBJ1-2,-,TRBV7-2,-,CASRRGVNYGYTF,TGTGCCAGCAGGAGGGGAGTTAACTATGGCTACACCTTC
TRBJ2-7,-,TRBV13,TRBD1,CASSLGQGQYEQYF,TGTGCCAGCAGCTTGGGACAGGGTCAATACGAGCAGTACTTC
TRBJ2-1,-,TRBV4-3,-,CASSQAGGRQGIYNEQFF,TGCGCCAGCAGCCAAGCGGGGGGGAGACAGGGGATCTACAATGAGCAGTTCTTC
TRBJ1-1,-,TRBV6-2/TRBV6-3,-,CASSYSFEMRNTEAFF,TGTGCCAGCAGTTACTCGTTCGAGATGAGGAACACTGAAGCTTTCTTT
TRBJ1-2,-,TRBV29-1,-,CSVVGYPYGYTF,TGCAGCGTTGTGGGCTACCCCTATGGCTACACCTTC
TRBJ2-2,few,TRBV10-2,-,CGSGETGELFF,TGCGGTTCAGGGGAAACCGGGGAGCTGTTTTTT
TRBJ2-3,few,TRBV27,-,CASSLGGAPDTQYF,TGTGCCAGCAGTTTAGGGGGGGCCCCAGATACGCAGTATTTT
TRBJ1-1,-,TRBV6-1,-,CASSQTAAFEAFF,TGTGCCAGCAGTCAGACGGCAGCCTTTGAAGCTTTCTTT
TRBJ1-5,-,TRBV28,TRBD1,CASSRDRGFSNQPQHF,TGTGCCAGCAGCCGCGACAGGGGTTTTAGCAATCAGCCCCAGCATTTT
TRBJ2-7,-,TRBV27,-,CASGPGPGAYEQYF,TGTGCCAGCGGTCCGGGACCGGGGGCCTACGAGCAGTACTTC
TRBJ1-1,few,TRBV12-3/TRBV12-4,-,CASRQPENTEAFF,TGTGCCAGCAGGCAACCAGAGAACACTGAAGCTTTCTTT
TRBJ2-2,-,TRBV27,TRBD2,CASTLRGTSGGLYTGELFF,TGTGCCAGCACCCTTAGGGGGACTAGCGGGGGCCTTTACACCGGGGAGCTGTTTTTT
TRBJ2-3,-,TRBV20-1,TRBD1,CSARDRTGGMDTQYF,TGCAGTGCTAGAGATAGGACAGGGGGCATGGATACGCAGTATTTT
TRBJ1-3,-,TRBV20-1,-,CSARMGESYGNTIYF,TGCAGTGCTAGAATGGGGGAAAGTTATGGAAACACCATATATTTT
TRBJ1-2,-,TRBV5-1,-,CASSLTQGPYYGYTF,TGCGCCAGCAGCTTAACCCAGGGGCCTTACTATGGCTACACCTTC
TRBJ2-7,-,TRBV29-1,-,CSVEWDGAYEQYF,TGCAGCGTTGAATGGGACGGAGCCTACGAGCAGTACTTC
TRBJ2-1,many,TRBV10-3,-,CAIRKGMVGNEQFF,TGTGCCATCAGAAAGGGCATGGTTGGGAATGAGCAGTTCTTC
TRBJ2-3,once,TRBV12-3/TRBV12-4,-,CASRSGHSTDTQYF,TGTGCCAGCAGATCGGGACACAGCACAGATACGCAGTATTTT
TRBJ1-6,-,TRBV20-1,TRBD1,CSARQGAYNSPLHF,TGCAGTGCTAGACAGGGGGCCTATAATTCACCCCTCCACTTT
TRBJ2-1,-,TRBV29-1,-,CSGERLLSSYNEQFF,TGCAGCGGGGAGCGACTCCTGAGCTCCTACAATGAGCAGTTCTTC
TRBJ1-2,-,TRBV5-1,TRBD1,CASTETGNDYGYTF,TGCGCCAGCACCGAGACAGGGAACGACTATGGCTACACCTTC
TRBJ1-2,-,TRBV7-2,-,CASSLRQDTFYGYTF,TGTGCCAGCAGCTTAAGGCAGGACACTTTTTATGGCTACACCTTC
TRBJ1-5,few,TRBV7-2,TRBD1,CASSLRTGRSQPQHF,TGTGCCAGCAGCTTAAGGACAGGGAGAAGTCAGCCCCAGCATTTT
TRBJ2-3,few,TRBV7-2,-,CASSLGASESTDTQYF,TGTGCCAGCAGCTTAGGGGCTAGCGAAAGCACAGATACGCAGTATTTT
TRBJ2-5,-,TRBV4-1,-,CASSPQDSQETQYF,TGCGCCAGCAGCCCGCAAGACTCGCAAGAGACCCAGTACTTC
TRBJ2-7,-,TRBV7-9,TRBD1,CASSSDWTGQSYEQYF,TGTGCCAGCAGCTCAGATTGGACAGGGCAATCCTACGAGCAGTACTTC
TRBJ1-5,few,TRBV14,-,CASSQGGFGNQPQHF,TGTGCCAGCAGCCAAGGAGGGTTCGGCAATCAGCCCCAGCATTTT
TRBJ2-3,few,TRBV6-5,-,CASSWAAINTDTQYF,TGTGCCAGCAGTTGGGCGGCAATAAACACAGATACGCAGTATTTT
TRBJ1-4,-,TRBV6-2/TRBV6-3,-,CASSNGGKLFF,TGTGCCAGCAGTAATGGCGGAAAACTGTTTTTT
TRBJ2-5,few,TRBV5-1,-,CASSLDYLETQYF,TGCGCCAGCAGCCTGGATTATCTCGAGACCCAGTACTTC
TRBJ2-3,-,TRBV11-2,TRBD1,CASSGQGLDTQYF,TGTGCCAGCAGCGGACAGGGGTTAGATACGCAGTATTTT
TRBJ2-7,few,TRBV20-1,-,CSARDSKGTEQYF,TGCAGTGCTAGAGATAGTAAGGGTACCGAGCAGTACTTC
TRBJ2-1,-,TRBV20-1,-,CSARDWRASQTHEQFF,TGCAGTGCTAGAGATTGGAGGGCTAGCCAAACCCATGAGCAGTTCTTC
TRBJ1-6,few,TRBV12-3/TRBV12-4,-,CASSFSSGALYNSPLHF,TGTGCCAGCAGTTTTAGTTCAGGAGCCCTTTATAATTCACCCCTCCACTTT
TRBJ2-7,-,TRBV20-1,-,CSARGSGPNGEQYF,TGCAGTGCTAGAGGTTCCGGGCCCAACGGCGAGCAGTACTTC
TRBJ1-1,-,TRBV10-1,-,CASSEGLGANTEAFF,TGCGCCAGCAGTGAGGGGTTAGGGGCTAACACTGAAGCTTTCTTT
TRBJ2-3,once,TRBV30,TRBD2,CAWSSGASTDTQYF,TGTGCCTGGAGTAGCGGGGCAAGCACAGATACGCAGTATTTT
TRBJ1-5,-,TRBV7-8,TRBD1,CASSTRTGEGPQHF,TGTGCCAGCAGCACCCGGACAGGGGAAGGGCCCCAGCATTTT
TRBJ2-1,few,TRBV7-9,TRBD2,CASSFQDPSGRRFF,TGTGCCAGCAGCTTTCAGGATCCATCCGGGAGGCGGTTCTTC
TRBJ2-3,few,TRBV6-1,TRBD2,CASSPLGLAGSYTDTQYF,TGTGCCAGCAGCCCGCTGGGACTAGCGGGAAGCTACACAGATACGCAGTATTTT
TRBJ1-2,-,TRBV7-2,TRBD1,CAGSTWDSHYGYTF,TGTGCCGGCAGCACCTGGGACAGTCATTATGGCTACACCTTC
TRBJ1-2,once,TRBV30,-,CAWSVNFYGYTF,TGTGCCTGGAGTGTAAACTTCTATGGCTACACCTTC
TRBJ1-4,few,TRBV3-1,TRBD1,CASGGQGNEKLFF,TGTGCCAGCGGTGGACAGGGCAATGAAAAACTGTTTTTT
TRBJ2-3,-,TRBV27,TRBD2,CASRRAGGPSADTQYF,TGTGCCAGCAGGAGAGCGGGAGGACCTAGCGCAGATACGCAGTATTTT
TRBJ2-1,-,TRBV29-1,TRBD2,CSVVSLAGAGYEQFF,TGCAGCGTTGTCAGCCTAGCGGGAGCAGGATACGAGCAGTTCTTC
TRBJ1-4,-,TRBV7-6,-,CASSLYADGATNEKLFF,TGTGCCAGCAGCTTATACGCGGACGGAGCAACTAATGAAAAACTGTTTTTT
TRBJ2-7,few,TRBV25-1,-,CASSDRAVGEQYF,TGTGCCAGCAGTGACCGGGCGGTGGGGGAGCAGTACTTC
TRBJ2-1,few,TRBV29-1,TRBD2,CSGGSTSGSNNEQFF,TGCAGCGGCGGTTCGACTAGCGGATCGAACAATGAGCAGTTCTTC
TRBJ1-1,-,TRBV4-2,-,CASIQYREGAFF,TGTGCCAGTATCCAATACAGGGAGGGCGCTTTCTTT
TRBJ2-4,few,TRBV7-9,TRBD1,CASSLAETGKAKNIQYF,TGTGCCAGCAGCTTAGCGGAGACAGGGAAGGCCAAAAACATTCAGTACTTC
TRBJ1-1,-,TRBV3-1,-,CASSAPTNVPTEAFF,TGTGCCAGCAGCGCCCCGACGAACGTCCCTACTGAAGCTTTCTTT
TRBJ1-5,few,TRBV7-2,-,CASSLFRVDQPQHF,TGTGCCAGCAGCTTGTTCAGGGTGGATCAGCCCCAGCATTTT
TRBJ2-3,-,TRBV24-1,TRBD2,CATSDKLIKLEAGRPTDTQYF,TGTGCCACCAGTGATAAGCTGATCAAACTAGAAGCGGGGAGACCCACAGATACGCAGTATTTT